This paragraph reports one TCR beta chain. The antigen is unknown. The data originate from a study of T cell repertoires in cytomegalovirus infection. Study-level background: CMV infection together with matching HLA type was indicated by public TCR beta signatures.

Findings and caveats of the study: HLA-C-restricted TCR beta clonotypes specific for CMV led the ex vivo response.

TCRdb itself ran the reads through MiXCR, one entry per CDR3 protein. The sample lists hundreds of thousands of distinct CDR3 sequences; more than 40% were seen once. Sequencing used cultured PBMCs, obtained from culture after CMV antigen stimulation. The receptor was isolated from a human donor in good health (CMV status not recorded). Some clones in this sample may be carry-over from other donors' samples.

The CDR3 DNA sequence: TGTGCCAGCCCCAGTCCCGGGGGTAATGGCTACACCTTC. It yields the protein CASPSPGGNGYTF. The chain employs TRBV5-4 and TRBJ1-2, with D possibly being TRBD1 (5 bases). V was pared by 7 bases and J by 6 bases, with 16 bases between. In germline, CDR1 is SGHNT, CDR2 YYREEE (reference sequence). CDR3 length equals 13 residues.